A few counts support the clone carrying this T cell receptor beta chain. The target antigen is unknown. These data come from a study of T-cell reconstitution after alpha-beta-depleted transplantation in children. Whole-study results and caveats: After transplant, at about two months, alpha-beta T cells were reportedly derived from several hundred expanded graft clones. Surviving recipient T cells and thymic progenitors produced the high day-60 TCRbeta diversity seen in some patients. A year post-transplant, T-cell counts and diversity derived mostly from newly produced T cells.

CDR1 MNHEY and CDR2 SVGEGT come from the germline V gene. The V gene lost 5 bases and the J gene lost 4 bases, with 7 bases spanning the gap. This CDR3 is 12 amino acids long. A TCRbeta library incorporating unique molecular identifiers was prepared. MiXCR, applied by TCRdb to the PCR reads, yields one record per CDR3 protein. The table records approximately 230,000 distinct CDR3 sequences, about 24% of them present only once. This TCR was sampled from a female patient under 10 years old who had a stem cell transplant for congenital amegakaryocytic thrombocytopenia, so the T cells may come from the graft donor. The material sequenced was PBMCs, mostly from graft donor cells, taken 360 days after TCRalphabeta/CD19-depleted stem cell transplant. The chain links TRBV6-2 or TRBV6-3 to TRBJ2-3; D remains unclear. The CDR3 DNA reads TGTGCCAGCAGTCTCTGGGCAGATACGCAGTATTTT. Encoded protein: CASSLWADTQYF.